The 32 T cell receptor beta chains below all came from one sample that was sequenced in a study of a mutant IDH1 vaccine in newly diagnosed glioma. Stated time point: week 11, during vaccination. Vaccination comprised doses that each held 300 ug of mutant IDH1 20-mer peptide, plus topical imiquimod. For these receptors, no antigen is known. Data came from immunoSEQ multiplex PCR; TCRdb stores just in-frame clones and leaves some out. The top ten hold roughly 5.7% of the sample, which has 55,000 to 65,000 clones, under 90% seen once. Sample: PBMCs, taken from a glioma patient whose treatment included an IDH1 peptide vaccine. Receptor source: a man between 45 and 60 years old with glioma.

The genes are TRBV6-5 and TRBJ1-2, with TRBD1 identical over 10 bases. Trimming cost V 6 bases and J 4 bases; bases outside gene matches: 5. Germline CDR1 reads MNHEY; CDR2 reads SVGAGI. The CDR3 length is 14 residues. The CDR3: CASRRDRGGYGYTF. In DNA, the CDR3 is TGTGCCAGCAGGAGGGACAGGGGAGGCTATGGCTACACCTTC.

V gene TRBV7-8 combines with J gene TRBJ2-7; 8 bases align to TRBD2. CDR1 and CDR2 (germline): SGHVS, FQNEAQ. V lost 6 bases, J lost 1 base, and 2 bases stayed unmatched. The CDR3 covers 13 residues. The CDR3 nucleotides are TGTGCCAGCAGGCGGGAGGATTCCTACGAGCAGTACTTC. Translated: CASRREDSYEQYF.

The V and J genes are TRBV2 and TRBJ2-5; TRBD2 matches at 7 bases. This CDR3 has 16 amino acids. After removal of 6 bases from V and 5 bases from J, the junction contained 15 bases not matched to a gene. Germline V gene sequence: CDR1 SNHLY, CDR2 FYNNEI. The CDR3 sequence is CASRQASGGGRETQYF. CDR3 in DNA: TGTGCCAGCAGGCAGGCTAGCGGAGGTGGGCGGGAGACCCAGTACTTC.

The rearrangement uses TRBV5-5 and TRBJ2-7; D is unclear. V lost 0 bases and J 6 bases, leaving 7 bases between the germline ends. The germline V gene has CDR1 SGHKS and CDR2 YYEKEE (reference sequence). This CDR3 region has 12 residues. In DNA form, the CDR3 reads TGTGCCAGCAGCTTGGGGCACCCCGAGCAGTACTTC. This translates into CASSLGHPEQYF.

The J gene is TRBJ2-7, the V gene TRBV6-1; 9 nucleotides line up with TRBD1. V lost 0 bases to trimming and J lost 3 bases; unmatched junction nucleotides: 9. The CDR3 is 17 residues long. Germline CDR1 MNHNS, CDR2 SASEGT. Here the CDR3 reads CASSEAPWGQGYYEQYF. The CDR3, as DNA: TGTGCCAGCAGTGAAGCCCCCTGGGGACAGGGTTACTACGAGCAGTACTTC.

This clone occurred a few times. V usage is TRBV2 and J usage is TRBJ1-2; possible D gene TRBD1, 6 bases. Germline CDR1 is SNHLY and CDR2 is FYNNEI. V was shortened by 6 bases and J by 2 bases, with 10 bases between the two germline ends. The CDR3 is 13 residues long. CDR3 sequence: CASSGTGNYGYTF. DNA for the CDR3: TGTGCCAGCAGCGGTACAGGGAACTATGGCTACACCTTC. Variable domain in full (rest from reference TRBV2 and TRBJ1-2): EPEVTQTPSHQVTQMGQEVILRCVPISNHLYFYWYRQILGQKVEFLVSFYNNEISEKSEIFDDQFSVERPDGSNFTLKIRSTKLEDSAMYFCASSGTGNYGYTFGSGTRLTVV.

This clone appeared once. CDR3: CASRIQGAGANVLTF. DNA for the CDR3: TGTGCCAGCAGAATACAGGGGGCTGGGGCCAACGTCCTGACTTTC. The chain carries TRBV28 and TRBJ2-6, with 8 bases that match TRBD1. Germline trimming cut 6 bases from V and 2 bases from J; bases unmatched to any gene: 3. The germline gives CDR1 MDHEN, CDR2 SYDVKM. The CDR3 has 15 amino acids.

The chain combines TRBV19 with TRBJ2-7; D remains ambiguous. This CDR3 contains 14 residues. Germline V gives CDR1 LNHDA, CDR2 SQIVND (reference sequence). Between the trimmed V and J ends, which lost 5 bases and 3 bases, there was a span of 14 bases. The CDR3 loop is CASSPLEGSYEQYF. In DNA, the CDR3 is TGTGCCAGTAGTCCCCTGGAAGGCAGCTACGAGCAGTACTTC.

The chain recombines TRBV19 with TRBJ1-6, with TRBD1 identical over 7 bases. The CDR3 has 13 amino acids. The V gene's germline CDR1 is LNHDA and CDR2 SQIVND (reference sequence). Losses at the gene ends were 8 bases for V and 5 bases for J; bases not matched to a gene: 3. Written as DNA, the CDR3 is TGTGCCAGTGGGACAGCTGATAATTCACCCCTCCACTTT. It encodes CASGTADNSPLHF.

This clone was seen just once. V and J are TRBV9 and TRBJ2-5; the D is unclear. Germline CDR1 SGDLS, CDR2 YYNGEE. V shed 2 bases and J shed 2 bases, with 7 bases lying between them. The CDR3 is 13 residues long. Here the CDR3 DNA reads TGTGCCAGCAGCGTGTCACAGCAAGAGACCCAGTACTTC. Its translation: CASSVSQQETQYF.

V gene TRBV7-9 combines with J gene TRBJ2-7, with D perhaps assigned TRBD1 or TRBD2 (5 bases each). From germline, CDR1 is SEHNR and CDR2 FQNEAQ (reference sequence). Trimming shortened V by 7 bases and J by 2 bases, and 15 bases separated the two germline ends. The CDR3 spans 14 residues. Here the CDR3 reads CASTAGTDTYEQYF. For the CDR3, the DNA is TGTGCCAGCACCGCCGGGACGGACACCTACGAGCAGTACTTC.

The V and J genes are TRBV6-5 and TRBJ2-2, with D maybe TRBD2 (6 bases). The CDR3 has 14 residues. V was clipped by 6 bases and J by 2 bases, with 10 bases between them. The germline CDR1 and CDR2 sequences are MNHEY and SVGAGI. The CDR3 nucleotides are TGTGCCAGCAGACCCGGGGGAAACACCGGGGAGCTGTTTTTT. This codes for CASRPGGNTGELFF.

The CDR3 nucleotides are TGTGCCAGTAGTATCAGTCGGCGGGCGGGCCAGAGGCGGTACAATGAGCAGTTCTTC. It encodes CASSISRRAGQRRYNEQFF. The J gene is TRBJ2-1, the V gene TRBV19, with D perhaps matching TRBD2 (5 bases). Germline CDR1 LNHDA, CDR2 SQIVND (reference sequence). V gave up 3 bases and J gave up 4 bases, with 25 bases separating them. This CDR3 is 19 amino acids long.

The J gene is TRBJ1-2, the V gene TRBV27, with D tentatively TRBD1 (6 bases). This CDR3 contains 14 residues. Germline V gene sequence: CDR1 MNHEY, CDR2 SMNVEV (reference sequence). V dropped 1 base and J dropped 5 bases, with 11 bases sitting between them. This chain's CDR3 is CASSLLGGGYGYTF. CDR3 coding DNA: TGTGCCAGCAGTTTATTGGGGGGCGGGTATGGCTACACCTTC.

V is TRBV4-3 and J is TRBJ2-1, with 7 bases fitting TRBD2. This CDR3 region has 22 residues. The trim removed 2 bases at V and 6 bases at J, leaving 28 bases unmatched. Germline-derived CDR1 and CDR2 are LGHNA and YSLEER. The CDR3 coding sequence is TGCGCCAGCAGCCAATCCTTCCCGAGCGGGGCAGGGCTTGCTAGGGAGACCAATGAGCAGTTCTTC. It encodes CASSQSFPSGAGLARETNEQFF.

The chain is built from TRBV5-1 and TRBJ2-2; 7 positions match TRBD1. CDR1 SGHRS and CDR2 YFSETQ come from the germline V gene. This CDR3 is 13 amino acids long. Trimming took 1 base from V and 8 from J; bases not matched to a gene: 2. This CDR3 reads CASSLNRGGELFF. In DNA form, the CDR3 reads TGCGCCAGCAGCTTGAACAGGGGAGGGGAGCTGTTTTTT.

This chain connects TRBV18 to TRBJ2-7, with D unresolved. The germline gives CDR1 KGHSH, CDR2 LQKENI. CDR3 size: 14 residues. Trimming left V 3 bases short and J 5 bases short, with 14 bases between. The CDR3 DNA follows: TGTGCCAGCTCACCTGCCACCACTGCCCACGAGCAGTACTTC. As protein: CASSPATTAHEQYF.

V and J are TRBV27 and TRBJ2-1, with D possibly TRBD1 on 6 matching bases. V was pared by 2 bases and J by 5 bases, with 7 bases between. Looked up from germline, CDR1 is MNHEY and CDR2 is SMNVEV (reference sequence). The CDR3 spans 13 residues. The CDR3, as DNA: TGTGCCAGCAGTTTACCAGGGGACAATGAGCAGTTCTTC. This sequence encodes CASSLPGDNEQFF.

The chain combines TRBV2 with TRBJ1-4; 7 nucleotides match TRBD1. V lost 6 bases and J lost 5; bases outside the gene matches: 6. The CDR3 is made up of 14 amino acids. Germline V lookup: CDR1 SNHLY, CDR2 FYNNEI. CDR3 nucleotides: TGTGCCAGCAGCAGGGACAGACTGAATGAAAAACTGTTTTTT. Translation gives CASSRDRLNEKLFF.

The rearrangement links TRBV2 to TRBJ1-1; no definite D call. CDR1 is SNHLY and CDR2 is FYNNEI in the germline V gene. This CDR3 is built from 14 residues. V was trimmed by 0 bases and J by 8 bases, leaving 13 bases between them. CDR3 sequence: CASSEALWEGEAFF. CDR3 coding DNA: TGTGCCAGCAGTGAAGCGCTTTGGGAAGGGGAAGCTTTCTTT.

This clone was detected only a few times. The rearrangement links TRBV15 to TRBJ2-6; D not certain. CDR1 LNHNV and CDR2 YYDKDF come from the germline V gene (reference sequence). This CDR3 spans 15 amino acids. Trimming took off 4 bases at V and 0 bases at J, with 7 bases between the two ends. The CDR3 nucleotides are TGTGCCACCAGCATAGACAACTCTGGGGCCAACGTCCTGACTTTC. It codes for CATSIDNSGANVLTF.

V usage is TRBV7-2 and J usage is TRBJ2-7; no clear D. This CDR3 spans 13 amino acids. Germline CDR1 reads SGHTA; CDR2 reads FQGNSA. V was trimmed by 3 bases and J by 0 bases, leaving 6 bases between them. The CDR3 region is CASSFRSSYEQYF. The CDR3 bases are TGTGCCAGCAGCTTTAGGAGCTCCTACGAGCAGTACTTC.

V is TRBV25-1 and J is TRBJ2-1, with no clear D. V was pared by 6 bases and J by 5 bases, with 5 bases between. The CDR3 sequence is 11 residues long. Germline V gene sequence: CDR1 MGHDK, CDR2 SYGVNS. The CDR3 nucleotides read TGTGCCAGCAGGGGTAACAATGAGCAGTTCTTC. It encodes CASRGNNEQFF.

The rearrangement links TRBV27 to TRBJ1-6, with D maybe TRBD1 (6 bases). The V end lost 2 bases, the J end lost 8 bases, and 13 bases lay between the germline ends. Germline V CDR1 and CDR2: MNHEY, SMNVEV (reference sequence). The CDR3 runs to 15 residues. The CDR3 bases are TGTGCCAGCAGTTTAGGGGGCGCAGGGGATTCACCCCTCCACTTT. Translating gives CASSLGGAGDSPLHF.

CDR3: CASSARDRGAYEQYF. The CDR3 nucleotides are TGTGCCAGCAGTGCCCGGGACAGGGGGGCCTACGAGCAGTACTTC. This chain links TRBV6-5 with TRBJ2-7, with 11 bases lining up with TRBD1. Germline V gene sequence: CDR1 MNHEY, CDR2 SVGAGI. Germline trimming cut 5 bases from V and 2 bases from J; bases unmatched to any gene: 5. CDR3 length: 15 amino acids.

The chain has TRBV6-1 and TRBJ1-4; maybe TRBD1 (5 bases). The V end was cut by 3 bases, the J end by 8 bases, with 16 bases between. Looked up from germline, CDR1 is MNHNS and CDR2 is SASEGT. The CDR3 contains 15 residues. The CDR3 DNA reads as TGTGCCAGCAGTGAGGGGGGAGGGCGAGGAGAAAAACTGTTTTTT. This sequence encodes CASSEGGGRGEKLFF.

The CDR3 nucleotides are TGCGCCAGCGACGTGGGGAATGAAGCTTTCTTT. As protein: CASDVGNEAFF. The chain has TRBV4-3 and TRBJ1-1; D uncertain. Trimming stripped 8 bases from V and 7 bases from J, with 11 bases between. CDR1 and CDR2 from the germline V gene are LGHNA and YSLEER. The length of the CDR3 is 11 residues.

This chain connects TRBV19 to TRBJ2-2; no clear D gene. The germline V and J ends were trimmed by 6 bases and 3 bases, with 14 bases remaining between them. The CDR3 covers 15 residues. Germline CDR1 is LNHDA and CDR2 is SQIVND (reference sequence). This CDR3 reads CASRKDDSHTGELFF. CDR3 coding DNA: TGTGCCAGTAGAAAAGACGACTCGCACACCGGGGAGCTGTTTTTT.

This clone has only a few counts. The chain combines TRBV11-2 with TRBJ1-5, with D unresolved. Trimming stripped 0 bases from V and 10 bases from J, with 10 bases between. Germline CDR1 SGHAT, CDR2 FQNNGV. The CDR3 is 13 amino acids. The CDR3 reads CASSLDPLHPQHF. The CDR3 coding sequence is TGTGCCAGCAGCTTAGATCCATTGCATCCCCAGCATTTT.

This chain links TRBV6-5 with TRBJ1-1; the D gene is possibly TRBD1 (5 bases). The CDR3 consists of 15 residues. With 0 bases removed from V and 4 bases from J, the gap between germline ends came to 12 bases. Germline CDR1 reads MNHEY; CDR2 reads SVGAGI. The CDR3 region has the DNA TGTGCCAGCAGTTACTCGGGGGGACGGGGCACTGAAGCTTTCTTT. Its translation: CASSYSGGRGTEAFF.

This chain connects TRBV28 to TRBJ2-5; D not certain. Trimming pared 7 bases from V and 1 base from J, leaving 7 bases between. CDR1 and CDR2 (germline): MDHEN, SYDVKM. The CDR3 loop spans 12 amino acids. The CDR3 sequence is CASTNSQETQYF. For the CDR3, the DNA is TGTGCCAGCACCAACAGCCAAGAGACCCAGTACTTC. The variable domain in full, with the rest retrieved from reference TRBV28 and TRBJ2-5, is DVKVTQSSRYLVKRTGEKVFLECVQDMDHENMFWYRQDPGLGLRLIYFSYDVKMKEKGDIPEGYSVSREKKERFSLILESASTNQTSMYLCASTNSQETQYFGPGTRLLVL.

The rearrangement links TRBV7-9 to TRBJ1-2; D unresolved. The CDR3 covers 14 residues. CDR1 is SEHNR, CDR2 FQNEAQ, per germline (reference sequence). V was pared by 1 base and J by 3 bases, with 9 bases between. CDR3 bases: TGTGCCAGCAGCTTAGTGGCTGCGGACTATGGCTACACCTTC. It yields the protein CASSLVAADYGYTF.